The rows below give T cell receptor beta chains drawn from one sample of a study of blood T cell repertoires in COVID-19. The data were produced by immunoSEQ multiplex PCR, yet TCRdb's version contains in-frame clones alone and is incomplete. This sample has 150,000 to 180,000 clones, with around 80% found just once. Sequenced material: PBMCs or T cells enriched from blood (not recorded which). The receptor source for this set is a man aged 45-65 years who had recovered from COVID-19. Both conserved end residues are part of each CDR3. A D gene is named only where the DNA matches it firmly. Some rows have no size entry. The others give once, few or many, or a class for an expanded clone.

V gene,J gene,clone size,D gene,CDR3 DNA,CDR3 protein
TRBV4-3,TRBJ2-6,-,TRBD1,TGCGCCAGCAGCCAAGGGACAGGGACTGGGGCCAACGTCCTGACTTTC,CASSQGTGTGANVLTF
TRBV19,TRBJ1-2,-,-,TGTGCCAGTGGGCTCGGCTATGGCTACACCTTC,CASGLGYGYTF
TRBV7-3,TRBJ1-5,-,-,TGTGCCAGCAGCCCATTGGGCTATTCCCGAAGGGGAAGCAATCAGCCCCAGCATTTT,CASSPLGYSRRGSNQPQHF
TRBV6-5,TRBJ2-1,medium-sized,TRBD2,TGTGCCAGCGAAGATGGTAGCGGGGGGAATGAGCAGTTCTTC,CASEDGSGGNEQFF
TRBV6-5,TRBJ1-2,few,-,TGTGCCAGCTCCTCACAGGGAGGGTTCTATGGCTACACCTTC,CASSSQGGFYGYTF
TRBV7-9,TRBJ1-1,-,-,TGTGCCAGCAGCTTGCGGGGGCTCAATGAGGCTTTCTTT,CASSLRGLNEAFF
TRBV19,TRBJ1-1,-,TRBD1,TGTGCCAGTAGTAGGGATAGCCAGGGGGCTGAAGCTTTCTTT,CASSRDSQGAEAFF
TRBV10-1,TRBJ1-5,few,TRBD1,TGCGCCAGCAGTGAGGGACAGGGGGGAAATAGCAATCAGCCCCAGCATTTT,CASSEGQGGNSNQPQHF
TRBV27,TRBJ1-2,once,-,TGTGCCAGCCACCTACTGCATAACTATGGCTACACCTTC,CASHLLHNYGYTF
TRBV28,TRBJ1-1,-,TRBD1,TGTGCCAGCAGTTTATTGACAGGGGCGAACACTGAAGCTTTCTTT,CASSLLTGANTEAFF
TRBV18,TRBJ2-5,-,-,TGTGCCAGCTCACCTAGCGGTAAAGAGACCCAGTACTTC,CASSPSGKETQYF
TRBV6-5,TRBJ1-1,-,TRBD1,TGTGCCAGCAGCAGTGGACAGGGGGCTAGAGCTTTCTTT,CASSSGQGARAFF
TRBV19,TRBJ1-5,few,-,TGTGCCAGTAGTATTACCGGACGGGAGAGGGAGCAGCCCCAGCATTTT,CASSITGREREQPQHF
TRBV7-2,TRBJ1-1,-,-,TGTGCCAGCAGCTTAGCGGCGGTGAACACTGAAGCTTTCTTT,CASSLAAVNTEAFF
TRBV11-2,TRBJ2-5,few,TRBD2,TGTGCCAGCAGCCTCTCCTTAGCGGGGGGGCCGTGGGAGACCCAGTACTTC,CASSLSLAGGPWETQYF
TRBV5-4,TRBJ1-1,-,-,TGTGCCAGCAGCTTGGCCGGGGGGAGGGGAGAAGCTTTCTTT,CASSLAGGRGEAFF
TRBV5-5,TRBJ2-3,-,-,TGTGCCAGCAGCTTGACCTTAGCAGATACGCAGTATTTT,CASSLTLADTQYF
TRBV5-4,TRBJ2-2,-,TRBD2,TGTGCCAGCAGCCTTAGCGGGGGCAGCACCGGGGAGCTGTTTTTT,CASSLSGGSTGELFF
TRBV2,TRBJ1-1,-,-,TGTGCCAGCAGTGAAGCACCTCGGGCTGAAGCTTTCTTT,CASSEAPRAEAFF
TRBV2,TRBJ1-1,-,-,TGTGCCAGCAGAGAGGGAATAGGGGAAGCTTTCTTT,CASREGIGEAFF
TRBV30,TRBJ2-1,-,-,TGTGCCTGGAGCCGGGGGATACACAATGAGCAGTTCTTC,CAWSRGIHNEQFF
TRBV16,TRBJ1-5,-,-,TGTGCCAGCAGCCAGACAGGACCTAGCAATCAGCCCCAGCATTTT,CASSQTGPSNQPQHF
TRBV9,TRBJ1-3,once,-,TGTGCCAGCAGCGCCCCGGGGAGCAGGGGAAACACCATATATTTT,CASSAPGSRGNTIYF
TRBV21-1,TRBJ1-1,-,-,TGTGCCAGCAGCAAGGAGGGCGCGGACACTGAAGCTTTCTTT,CASSKEGADTEAFF
TRBV6-2/TRBV6-3,TRBJ1-2,-,TRBD1,TGTGCCAGCAGTCTTACAGGGGCGAAGTCCTATGGCTACACCTTC,CASSLTGAKSYGYTF
TRBV7-8,TRBJ2-1,-,TRBD2,TGTGCCAGCAGCCAGTCGCGGGGGGGCCAGTTCTTC,CASSQSRGGQFF
TRBV4-1,TRBJ1-4,-,-,TGCGCCAGCAGCCAAACAGACGCCCCAACTAATGAAAAACTGTTTTTT,CASSQTDAPTNEKLFF
TRBV18,TRBJ1-4,-,-,TGTGCCAGCTCACCAGGATGGGGGCCCGAAGAAAAACTGTTTTTT,CASSPGWGPEEKLFF
TRBV11-3,TRBJ2-1,-,TRBD2,TGTGCCAGCAGCCCCCTAGCGGGGACCTACAATGAGCAGTTCTTC,CASSPLAGTYNEQFF
TRBV6-5,TRBJ2-1,-,-,TGTGCCAGCAGGACTACTTACAATGAGCAGTTCTTC,CASRTTYNEQFF
TRBV6-5,TRBJ1-5,few,-,TGTGCCAGCAGCTCCTTCAATCAGCCCCAGCATTTT,CASSSFNQPQHF
TRBV6-2/TRBV6-3,TRBJ2-2,-,TRBD2,TGTGCCAGCAGTCCGGGACTAGCGAGTCGTCGGAGGGAGCTGTTTTTT,CASSPGLASRRRELFF
TRBV30,TRBJ1-6,-,-,TGTGCCTGGAGTGTCCCGGGATTGGCGAATTCACCCCTCCACTTT,CAWSVPGLANSPLHF
TRBV7-3,TRBJ2-3,-,TRBD1,TGTGCCAGCAGCTTACTAGGTGGGACAGGGGCAGATACGCAGTATTTT,CASSLLGGTGADTQYF
TRBV14,TRBJ2-3,few,TRBD2,TGTGCCAGCAGCCAAGTCGGGGAGGGTAGGAAACGAGATACGCAGTATTTT,CASSQVGEGRKRDTQYF
TRBV4-3,TRBJ1-2,once,TRBD1,TGCGCCAGCAGCCAAGAATGGCCAGGGGGCAGCGGCTACACCTTC,CASSQEWPGGSGYTF
TRBV2,TRBJ2-7,-,TRBD1,TGTGCCAGCACTAGGGGGCTTAAGGACTTCGAGCAGTACTTC,CASTRGLKDFEQYF
TRBV6-5,TRBJ2-1,few,-,TGTGCCAGCAGTTACGTTTCGGGGGAGCAGTTCTTC,CASSYVSGEQFF
TRBV24-1,TRBJ1-5,-,TRBD1,TGTGCCACCAGTGATTCCCGGCAGGGGGATCAGCCCCAGCATTTT,CATSDSRQGDQPQHF
TRBV10-3,TRBJ1-5,once,-,TGTGCCATCAGTGAGGTTCAGGGGCTCGGGGGCAATCAGCCCCAGCATTTT,CAISEVQGLGGNQPQHF
TRBV19,TRBJ2-7,-,TRBD2,TGTGCCAGTAGGCCTAGCGGGGGCTCCTACGAGCAGTACTTC,CASRPSGGSYEQYF
TRBV5-5,TRBJ1-4,-,TRBD1,TGTGCCAGCAGCTTGGGGACAGGGAGAACTAATGAAAAACTGTTTTTT,CASSLGTGRTNEKLFF
TRBV14,TRBJ1-3,few,-,TGTGCCAGCAGCCAAGGGGCAGGGTTCGCGGGAAACACCATATATTTT,CASSQGAGFAGNTIYF
TRBV3-1/TRBV3-2,TRBJ1-4,-,TRBD1,TGTGCCAGCAGCCAGGGACAGGGGGGTTATGAAAAACTGTTTTTT,CASSQGQGGYEKLFF
TRBV9,TRBJ1-3,once,-,TGTGCCAGCAGCCCGTACCTAGGAGCCCTAGACACCATATATTTT,CASSPYLGALDTIYF
TRBV15,TRBJ1-5,once,-,TGTGCCACCAGCAGAGTTGGGTCTGAACCACTATATTTT,CATSRVGSEPLYF